Below are 25 T cell receptor beta chains sequenced from a single sample in a study of PD-1 blockade in classical Hodgkin lymphoma. Assay: immunoSEQ multiplex PCR; the TCRdb copy retains only in-frame clones and omits some. The sample carries about 97,000 clones, roughly 84% recorded once. Following autologous stem cell transplantation, relapse occurred in every patient, and exposure to brentuximab vedotin varied. This specimen consisted of peripheral blood mononuclear cells (PBMCs), obtained at baseline. Receptor source: a human donor with classical Hodgkin lymphoma.

This clone is a singleton in its sample. This chain connects TRBV5-4 to TRBJ2-2; 10 bases are shared with TRBD2. The CDR3 is made up of 17 amino acids. V lost 4 bases and J lost 7; bases outside the gene matches: 13. Germline CDR1 is SGHNT and CDR2 is YYREEE (reference sequence). Here the CDR3 DNA reads TGTGCCAGCAGCGCGGGTTCGGGACTAGCGAGTCTCGGGGAGCTGTTTTTT. Its protein is CASSAGSGLASLGELFF.

V is TRBV5-1 and J is TRBJ2-2, with TRBD1 matching over 7 bases. The CDR3 loop spans 16 amino acids. In germline, CDR1 is SGHRS, CDR2 YFSETQ. Losses at the gene ends were 4 bases for V and 6 bases for J; bases not matched to a gene: 12. The CDR3 sequence is CASSPPGQFRSGELFF. CDR3 bases: TGCGCCAGCAGCCCACCGGGACAGTTTAGATCCGGGGAGCTGTTTTTT.

This sequence joins TRBV9 and TRBJ2-2; no reliable D call. The V gene lost 5 bases and the J gene lost 5 bases, with 10 bases spanning the gap. From germline, CDR1 is SGDLS and CDR2 YYNGEE. The CDR3 runs to 13 residues. The CDR3 sequence is CASRQTGTGELFF. For the CDR3, the DNA is TGTGCCAGCAGACAAACGGGTACCGGGGAGCTGTTTTTT.

J is TRBJ2-7 and V is TRBV6-5, with 7 bases that match TRBD1. Germline CDR1 MNHEY, CDR2 SVGAGI. V dropped 6 bases and J dropped 3; count of bases not matched to a gene: 11. The CDR3 extends over 15 amino acids. CDR3 sequence (DNA): TGTGCCAGCAGGTGGAGACAGGGAAGCCTCTACGAGCAGTACTTC. Residues: CASRWRQGSLYEQYF.

This clone was seen once. The chain carries TRBV5-1 and TRBJ2-7; D might be TRBD1 (6 bases). Germline V lookup: CDR1 SGHRS, CDR2 YFSETQ. V gave up 3 bases and J gave up 2 bases, with 12 bases separating them. CDR3 length: 14 residues. CDR3 DNA sequence: TGCGCCAGCAGCTCCGGGACAACCACCTACGAGCAGTACTTC. Amino acid sequence: CASSSGTTTYEQYF.

This chain connects TRBV5-6 to TRBJ2-2, with 9 bases matching TRBD1. The CDR3 loop spans 15 amino acids. The germline V gene encodes CDR1 SGHDT and CDR2 YYEEEE. Trimming took 2 bases from V and 4 from J; bases not matched to a gene: 3. The CDR3 DNA sequence: TGTGCCAGCAGCTTCGGGACAGGGTCCACCGGGGAGCTGTTTTTT. It encodes CASSFGTGSTGELFF.

The chain has TRBV9 and TRBJ1-2; weak D call: TRBD1 (6 bases). Looked up from germline, CDR1 is SGDLS and CDR2 is YYNGEE. The ends were cut back, 6 bases at V and 0 bases at J, with 12 bases in the middle. This CDR3 contains 14 residues. The CDR3 protein is CASNKDRANYGYTF. The DNA for the CDR3 is TGTGCCAGCAACAAGGACAGAGCTAACTATGGCTACACCTTC.

The V call is TRBV6-1, the J call TRBJ1-5; TRBD1 matches at 9 bases. The germline V gene encodes CDR1 MNHNS and CDR2 SASEGT. With 4 bases clipped from V and 6 bases from J, the junction kept 10 bases outside the gene matches. The CDR3 sequence is 16 residues long. The DNA for the CDR3 is TGTGCCAGCAGTGCGGCCGGGACAGGGAACGGTCAGCCCCAGCATTTT. Its protein is CASSAAGTGNGQPQHF.

This clone was observed a handful of times. This chain connects TRBV6-5 to TRBJ2-1; TRBD2 matches 14 bases. The V segment lost 2 bases and the J segment 13 bases; nucleotides outside the gene matches: 10. The germline CDR1 and CDR2 sequences are MNHEY and SVGAGI. The CDR3 length is 16 residues. The CDR3 region has the DNA TGTGCCAGCAGTTACACAGGACTAGCGGGAGGCCCCACTCAGTTCTTC. This encodes CASSYTGLAGGPTQFF.

This clone has ten or more counts. V usage is TRBV7-2 and J usage is TRBJ2-1, with 7 bases that match TRBD2. The germline gives CDR1 SGHTA, CDR2 FQGNSA. Trimming cost V 5 bases and J 2 bases; bases outside gene matches: 6. The CDR3 runs to 15 residues. The CDR3 DNA follows: TGTGCCAGCAGCGTGACTAGCCGCCCCTACAATGAGCAGTTCTTC. It is translated as CASSVTSRPYNEQFF.

V and J are TRBV4-1 and TRBJ2-1; 7 positions match TRBD2. Germline V gives CDR1 MGHRA, CDR2 YSYEKL. Losses at the gene ends were 3 bases for V and 4 bases for J; bases not matched to a gene: 9. The CDR3 is made up of 16 amino acids. The DNA for the CDR3 is TGCGCCAGCAGCCACGATCCGGCGGGAGCTTACAATGAGCAGTTCTTC. This codes for CASSHDPAGAYNEQFF.

This chain uses TRBV7-2 with TRBJ2-7; 12 bases agree with TRBD2. Germline V gene sequence: CDR1 SGHTA, CDR2 FQGNSA. CDR3 length: 17 amino acids. V was pared by 5 bases and J by 0 bases, with 8 bases of the junction left unmatched. Written as DNA, the CDR3 is TGTGCCAGCAGCAGCGGACTAGCGGGAAGGGTCTCCTACGAGCAGTACTTC. Protein product: CASSSGLAGRVSYEQYF.

The chain is built from TRBV4-1 and TRBJ2-3, with 12 bases that match TRBD2. Looked up from germline, CDR1 is MGHRA and CDR2 is YSYEKL. The CDR3 has 16 residues. Trimming at V came to 4 bases and at J to 4 bases, leaving 6 bases not matched to a gene. CDR3 in DNA: TGCGCCAGCAGCCCGGGGACTAGCGGGCTACCAGATACGCAGTATTTT. Protein sequence: CASSPGTSGLPDTQYF.

This chain connects TRBV10-3 to TRBJ1-1, with a possible D match to TRBD1 (6 bases). Looked up from germline, CDR1 is ENHRY and CDR2 is SYGVKD. The length of the CDR3 is 16 residues. V was pared by 6 bases and J by 3 bases, with 20 bases between. DNA for the CDR3: TGTGCCATCAGCAGCCGGGACGGAAGGGGGGACACTGAAGCTTTCTTT. This sequence encodes CAISSRDGRGDTEAFF.

The chain couples TRBV5-6 to TRBJ2-7, with 9 bases matching TRBD2. V lost 3 bases, J lost 10 bases, and 11 bases stayed unmatched. This CDR3 is built from 14 residues. Germline CDR1 is SGHDT and CDR2 is YYEEEE. CDR3 bases: TGTGCCAGCAGCTGGGTGGGGCTAGCGGGGATACAGTACTTC. Residues: CASSWVGLAGIQYF.

This clone was seen only a few times. The rearrangement uses TRBV5-1 and TRBJ1-2; possibly TRBD1 for D (5 bases). Trimming left V 4 bases short and J 8 bases short, with 21 bases between. The CDR3 consists of 15 residues. Germline CDR1 is SGHRS and CDR2 is YFSETQ. CDR3 sequence: CASSTLGQGVGGYTF. CDR3 DNA: TGCGCCAGCAGCACCCTCGGGCAGGGAGTGGGCGGCTACACCTTC.

DNA for the CDR3: TGTGCCAGCAGCTTAGGAGCGCGGGGCCAAGAGACCCAGTACTTC. It translates to CASSLGARGQETQYF. The chain joins TRBV11-3 to TRBJ2-5, with D perhaps TRBD2 (6 bases). This CDR3 has 15 residues. The V gene's germline CDR1 is SGHNT and CDR2 YENEEA. Trimming removed 1 base at V and 1 base at J, with 10 bases between.

This sequence joins TRBV9 and TRBJ2-1, with 8 bases that match TRBD1. The CDR3 contains 14 residues. Losses at the gene ends were 2 bases for V and 10 bases for J; bases not matched to a gene: 8. Germline-derived CDR1 and CDR2 are SGDLS and YYNGEE. CDR3 protein: CASSVVQGAGEQFF. The CDR3 coding sequence is TGTGCCAGCAGCGTGGTCCAGGGGGCTGGGGAGCAGTTCTTC. Together with reference TRBV9 and TRBJ2-1, the CDR3 gives the full variable domain: DSGVTQTPKHLITATGQRVTLRCSPRSGDLSVYWYQQSLDQGLQFLIQYYNGEERAKGNILERFSAQQFPDLHSELNLSSLELGDSALYFCASSVVQGAGEQFFGPGTRLTVL.

The chain uses TRBV11-2 and TRBJ2-5; 8 bases fit TRBD1. Germline V lookup: CDR1 SGHAT, CDR2 FQNNGV. J gave up 2 bases and V 4 bases, and 6 bases lay outside the gene matches. The CDR3 covers 15 residues. Here the CDR3 DNA reads TGTGCCAGCAGCTCGGGACAGGTTTGGCAAGAGACCCAGTACTTC. This encodes CASSSGQVWQETQYF.

The chain employs TRBV2 and TRBJ2-2; no definite D call. There are 14 residues in the CDR3. Germline loops: CDR1 SNHLY, CDR2 FYNNEI. Trimming stripped 1 base from V and 4 bases from J, with 7 bases between. The DNA of the CDR3 is TGTGCCAGCAGTGAAGTGTTCGTCACCGGGGAGCTGTTTTTT. This codes for CASSEVFVTGELFF.

This chain links TRBV5-4 with TRBJ2-3; TRBD2 matches 16 bases. J lost 10 bases, V lost 0 bases, and 2 bases had no gene match. The length of the CDR3 is 15 residues. In germline, CDR1 is SGHNT, CDR2 YYREEE (reference sequence). CDR3 protein: CASSLGGLAGGSQYF. The CDR3 DNA reads as TGTGCCAGCAGCTTGGGGGGACTAGCGGGAGGGTCGCAGTATTTT.

V usage is TRBV29-1 and J usage is TRBJ2-5; D unclear. The CDR3 runs to 14 residues. The ends were cut back, 0 bases at V and 5 bases at J, with 13 bases in the middle. CDR1 is SQVTM, CDR2 ANQGSEA, per germline. DNA of the CDR3: TGCAGCGTTGAAGATATCCGTGGGTTGGAGACCCAGTACTTC. This translates into CSVEDIRGLETQYF. Drawing the rest from reference TRBV29-1 and TRBJ2-5, the complete variable domain is SAVISQKPSRDICQRGTSLTIQCQVDSQVTMMFWYRQQPGQSLTLIATANQGSEATYESGFVIDKFPISRPNLTFSTLTVSNMSPEDSSIYLCSVEDIRGLETQYFGPGTRLLVL.

The chain links TRBV12-5 to TRBJ2-7; maybe TRBD2 (7 bases). The CDR3 is 15 residues long. Germline V CDR1 and CDR2: LGHNT, FRNRAP. V was pared by 6 bases and J by 3 bases, with 18 bases between. The CDR3 region has the DNA TGTGCTAGTGGCCCGAGGGGAGGGGGGATCTACGAGCAGTACTTC. The encoded protein is CASGPRGGGIYEQYF.

This clone was observed a handful of times. This chain links TRBV19 with TRBJ1-2; no firm D call. Trimming removed 0 bases from V and 6 bases from J, with 8 bases in between. Germline V CDR1 and CDR2: LNHDA, SQIVND (reference sequence). The CDR3 runs 13 residues. The CDR3 DNA follows: TGTGCCAGTAGTATAGATGGGCAGAATGGCTACACCTTC. Translated, it gives CASSIDGQNGYTF.

This clone was detected a few times. The chain employs TRBV7-2 and TRBJ2-1; D possibly uses TRBD1 or TRBD2 (5 bases each). This CDR3 spans 15 amino acids. Germline V lookup: CDR1 SGHTA, CDR2 FQGNSA. V lost 5 bases and J 6 bases, leaving 17 bases between the germline ends. The CDR3: CASSPPGTTANEQFF. CDR3 in DNA: TGTGCCAGCAGCCCTCCCGGGACGACAGCCAATGAGCAGTTCTTC.